A selection of T cell receptor beta chains follows, all from one sample in a study of CD8 T cells in Susac syndrome. TCRdb recomputed calls from the immunoSEQ multiplex PCR reads with MiXCR, one row per CDR3 protein. The sample has some 90,000 distinct CDR3 sequences; around 93% are singletons. The sequenced material came from CD8+ T cells from PBMCs. The receptors derive from a human donor in good health. Each CDR3 is given with its conserved first and last residue. D genes are given only for firm matches. Not every row has a clone size; where given, it reads once, few, many or a size class.

d_gene	abundance	v_gene	j_gene	CDR3aa	CDR3nt
TRBD2	once	TRBV19	TRBJ2-1	CASSPSGGASNEQFF	TGTGCCAGTAGTCCTAGCGGGGGGGCCTCTAATGAGCAGTTCTTC
NA	NA	TRBV5-1	TRBJ1-1	CASSSGFGAFF	TGCGCCAGCAGCTCAGGGTTCGGGGCTTTCTTT
NA	NA	TRBV9	TRBJ1-5	CASSVLGGSQPQHF	TGTGCCAGCAGCGTCCTGGGGGGTAGTCAGCCCCAGCATTTT
NA	NA	TRBV19	TRBJ1-5	CATRFSNQPQHF	TGTGCCACCCGATTTAGCAATCAGCCCCAGCATTTT
NA	NA	TRBV2	TRBJ1-3	CASREDSFSGNTIYF	TGTGCCAGCAGAGAAGACAGCTTCTCTGGAAACACCATATATTTT
TRBD2	NA	TRBV10-2	TRBJ2-1	CASSEIAGGPYNEQFF	TGCGCCAGCAGTGAGATAGCGGGGGGCCCCTACAATGAGCAGTTCTTC
TRBD1	NA	TRBV5-6	TRBJ2-7	CASSYGTANYEEQYF	TGTGCCAGCAGCTATGGGACAGCCAACTACGAGGAGCAGTACTTC
NA	NA	TRBV6-5	TRBJ2-7	CASSTGEAYEQYF	TGTGCCAGCAGTACGGGGGAAGCCTACGAGCAGTACTTC
NA	NA	TRBV29-1	TRBJ1-2	CSVVARINGYTF	TGCAGCGTTGTTGCCCGAATCAATGGCTACACCTTC
TRBD1	NA	TRBV15	TRBJ2-1	CATSRGRQGLYNEQFF	TGTGCCACCAGCAGAGGTCGACAGGGTTTATACAATGAGCAGTTCTTC
TRBD1	NA	TRBV27	TRBJ2-7	CASSRDRVNEQYF	TGTGCCAGCAGTAGGGACAGGGTCAACGAGCAGTACTTC
NA	NA	TRBV6-1	TRBJ1-4	CASSWTGITTNEKLFF	TGTGCCAGCAGCTGGACGGGGATTACAACTAATGAAAAACTGTTTTTT
TRBD1	once	TRBV24-1	TRBJ2-1	CATSDLGGDEQFF	TGTGCCACCAGTGATTTAGGGGGCGATGAGCAGTTCTTC
TRBD1	NA	TRBV5-5	TRBJ1-2	CASSSLPGQGYGYTF	TGTGCCAGCAGCAGCTTACCGGGACAGGGATACGGCTACACCTTC
NA	NA	TRBV15	TRBJ2-5	CATSRGPDPQETQYF	TGTGCCACCAGCAGAGGGCCGGACCCCCAAGAGACCCAGTACTTC
TRBD1	NA	TRBV5-1	TRBJ1-2	CASSSPRTGENYGYTF	TGCGCCAGCAGCTCCCCCCGGACAGGGGAAAACTATGGCTACACCTTC
NA	NA	TRBV12-3/TRBV12-4	TRBJ2-7	CASSLAGPTYEQYF	TGTGCCAGCAGTTTAGCGGGTCCTACCTACGAGCAGTACTTC
NA	NA	TRBV13	TRBJ2-4	CASSSKGARYIQYF	TGTGCCAGCAGCAGCAAAGGGGCGAGGTACATTCAGTACTTC
NA	NA	TRBV6-2/TRBV6-3	TRBJ1-6	CASRPPRGNSPLHF	TGTGCCAGCAGACCCCCCAGGGGTAATTCACCCCTCCACTTT
TRBD1	NA	TRBV29-1	TRBJ1-2	CSADRGQGRYGYTF	TGCAGCGCCGATCGGGGACAGGGGAGGTATGGCTACACCTTC
NA	NA	TRBV4-1	TRBJ2-2	CASRRDRGELFF	TGCGCCAGCAGGAGGGACCGCGGGGAGCTGTTTTTT
NA	NA	TRBV3-1	TRBJ1-1	CASSQEYGVMNTEAFF	TGTGCCAGCAGCCAAGAGTATGGGGTTATGAACACTGAAGCTTTCTTT
NA	NA	TRBV10-1	TRBJ1-6	CASSDLEGYNSPLHF	TGCGCCAGCAGTGATCTGGAGGGTTATAATTCACCCCTCCACTTT
NA	NA	TRBV29-1	TRBJ2-5	CSVVGDQETQYF	TGCAGCGTTGTAGGTGACCAAGAGACCCAGTACTTC
TRBD2	NA	TRBV20-1	TRBJ2-7	CSAPKRGDEQYF	TGCAGTGCCCCGAAGCGGGGGGATGAGCAGTACTTC
NA	NA	TRBV6-1	TRBJ1-5	CASPGTSGNQPQHF	TGTGCCAGCCCCGGGACATCGGGCAATCAGCCCCAGCATTTT
NA	NA	TRBV2	TRBJ2-3	CASSSGTTNTDTQYF	TGTGCCAGCTCATCCGGGACAACCAATACAGATACGCAGTATTTT
TRBD1	NA	TRBV28	TRBJ1-2	CASSKTGGDMWYGYTF	TGTGCCAGCAGTAAGACAGGGGGCGACATGTGGTATGGCTACACCTTC
NA	NA	TRBV2	TRBJ2-7	CASRDISPYEQYF	TGTGCCAGCAGAGACATCTCTCCCTACGAGCAGTACTTC
NA	NA	TRBV29-1	TRBJ2-3	CSVDVRADTQYF	TGCAGCGTTGATGTCAGAGCAGATACGCAGTATTTT
NA	NA	TRBV24-1	TRBJ2-2	CATSDGTSNTGELFF	TGTGCCACCAGTGACGGGACCAGCAACACCGGGGAGCTGTTTTTT
NA	few	TRBV29-1	TRBJ2-7	CSVDAGISYEQYF	TGCAGCGTTGACGCAGGGATATCCTACGAGCAGTACTTC
NA	NA	TRBV7-9	TRBJ1-2	CASSLVIANYGYTF	TGTGCCAGCAGCTTAGTCATAGCTAACTATGGCTACACCTTC
NA	NA	TRBV3-1	TRBJ1-1	CASSPRISEAEAFF	TGTGCCAGCAGCCCTCGGATCTCGGAGGCTGAAGCTTTCTTT
NA	NA	TRBV13	TRBJ2-5	CASSYVAAQTQYF	TGTGCCAGCAGCTACGTGGCGGCACAGACCCAGTACTTC
NA	once	TRBV2	TRBJ1-2	CASSEGGSEMMRGGYTF	TGTGCCAGCAGTGAAGGGGGGTCAGAGATGATGCGTGGTGGCTACACCTTC
TRBD1	NA	TRBV12-3/TRBV12-4	TRBJ2-7	CASSLVPGGSYEQYF	TGTGCCAGCAGTTTAGTCCCAGGGGGCTCCTACGAGCAGTACTTC
NA	NA	TRBV7-2	TRBJ2-4	CASSPRQGGLAKNIQYF	TGTGCCAGCAGCCCCCGACAGGGAGGTTTAGCCAAAAACATTCAGTACTTC
TRBD1	NA	TRBV5-1	TRBJ1-4	CASSRLGQGDSNEKLFF	TGCGCCAGCAGCCGTCTCGGACAGGGGGATTCTAATGAAAAACTGTTTTTT
NA	NA	TRBV12-3/TRBV12-4	TRBJ1-2	CASSLGVPGIEGYTF	TGTGCCAGCAGCCTTGGGGTTCCAGGGATTGAAGGCTACACCTTC
NA	NA	TRBV30	TRBJ1-1	CAWSVPAFF	TGTGCCTGGAGTGTACCGGCTTTCTTT
NA	NA	TRBV15	TRBJ2-2	CATSAIPGVDTGELFF	TGTGCCACCAGCGCCATTCCAGGGGTGGACACCGGGGAGCTGTTTTTT
NA	NA	TRBV3-1	TRBJ2-5	CASSQETGGETQYF	TGTGCCAGCAGCCAAGAGACAGGCGGAGAGACCCAGTACTTC
NA	NA	TRBV29-1	TRBJ2-7	CSVRREPYEQYF	TGCAGCGTCCGGCGGGAACCCTACGAGCAGTACTTC
TRBD1	NA	TRBV4-2	TRBJ2-2	CASSPGTATGELFF	TGTGCCAGCAGCCCCGGGACAGCCACCGGGGAGCTGTTTTTT
NA	NA	TRBV7-9	TRBJ1-1	CASSSRQRTEAFF	TGTGCCAGCAGCTCTCGACAGCGCACTGAAGCTTTCTTT
TRBD2	NA	TRBV9	TRBJ2-1	CASRDGGGGNEQFF	TGTGCCAGCAGGGACGGCGGGGGGGGAAATGAGCAGTTCTTC
NA	NA	TRBV29-1	TRBJ1-2	CSVEDRGQPIYGYTF	TGCAGCGTTGAAGATCGAGGACAGCCCATTTATGGCTACACCTTC
NA	NA	TRBV20-1	TRBJ2-5	CSALGEYRETQYF	TGCAGTGCCTTGGGGGAATACCGGGAGACCCAGTACTTC
TRBD1	NA	TRBV29-1	TRBJ1-2	CSVDSGGGGYTF	TGCAGCGTTGACTCAGGGGGAGGTGGCTACACCTTC
TRBD1	NA	TRBV20-1	TRBJ2-7	CSASGTVGEQYF	TGCAGTGCTAGTGGGACAGTCGGCGAGCAGTACTTC
NA	once	TRBV28	TRBJ2-7	CASSLPPGGQQYF	TGTGCCAGCAGTTTACCACCCGGGGGCCAGCAGTACTTC
NA	NA	TRBV7-9	TRBJ2-5	CASSLSQPAQYF	TGTGCCAGCAGCTTAAGTCAGCCAGCCCAGTACTTC
NA	NA	TRBV7-3	TRBJ1-2	CASSAGNYGYTF	TGTGCCAGCAGCGCCGGGAACTATGGCTACACCTTC